This T cell receptor beta chain emerged from a study of graft-versus-host responses after intestinal transplantation. Germline V lookup: CDR1 LNHDA, CDR2 SQIVND (reference sequence). J was trimmed by 7 bases and V by 5 bases; bases with no gene match: 10. The length of the CDR3 is 16 residues. Points on this clone: Antigen specificity is unknown.

Using immunoSEQ multiplex PCR, the repertoire was profiled, and TCRdb retains in-frame clones only, with some absent. The table lists fewer than 150,000 clones, more than 80% of them singletons, with roughly 0.17% in the top ten. The input for sequencing was unstimulated CD4+ T cells sorted from spleen or lymph node cells, taken before intestinal transplant. J is TRBJ2-1 and V is TRBV19; 11 bases agree with TRBD2. The TCR was taken from a human donor who received an intestinal transplant. The CDR3: CASSGWRLAGLNEQFF. CDR3 nucleotides: TGTGCCAGTAGTGGTTGGCGACTAGCGGGGTTGAATGAGCAGTTCTTC.